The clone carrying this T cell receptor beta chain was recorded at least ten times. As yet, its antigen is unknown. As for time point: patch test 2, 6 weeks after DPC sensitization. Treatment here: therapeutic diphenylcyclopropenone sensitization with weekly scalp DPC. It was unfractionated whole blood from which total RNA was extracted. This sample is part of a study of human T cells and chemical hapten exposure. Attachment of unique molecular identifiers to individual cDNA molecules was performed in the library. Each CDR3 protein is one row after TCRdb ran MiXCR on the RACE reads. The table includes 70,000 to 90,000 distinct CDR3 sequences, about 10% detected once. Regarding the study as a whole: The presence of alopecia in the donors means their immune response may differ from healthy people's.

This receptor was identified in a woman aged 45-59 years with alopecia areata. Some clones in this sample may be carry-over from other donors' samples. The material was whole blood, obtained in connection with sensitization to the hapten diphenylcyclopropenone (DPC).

The CDR3 coding sequence is TGTGCCAGCAGGCGGGCGGGGGGGCCTGAAGCTTTCTTT. Its translation: CASRRAGGPEAFF. J is TRBJ1-1 and V is TRBV2, with a possible D match to TRBD1 (6 bases). Between the trimmed V and J ends, which lost 6 bases and 6 bases, there was a span of 14 bases. The CDR3 has 13 residues. Germline CDR1 is SNHLY and CDR2 is FYNNEI.